This TCR beta chain was identified in a study of T cells after yellow fever vaccination. Synthesis of TCR cDNA relied on 5'RACE template switching, which attached a universal primer site and UMIs. MiXCR was run by TCRdb on the 5' RACE reads, yielding one entry per CDR3 protein. The table includes approximately 550,000 distinct CDR3 sequences, roughly 19% detected once. Germline V CDR1 and CDR2: SGHAT, FQNNGV. V dropped 4 bases and J dropped 0; count of bases not matched to a gene: 1. The CDR3 contains 17 residues. The receptor was isolated from a young man who received the YFV17D yellow fever vaccine. Material: PBMCs, obtained 15 days after the yellow fever booster vaccination. The chain carries TRBV11-2 and TRBJ2-2; 14 bases line up with TRBD2. CDR3 nucleotide sequence: TGTGCCAGCAGCTGGGGACTAGCGGGAGCGAACACCGGGGAGCTGTTTTTT. Its translation is CASSWGLAGANTGELFF.